The sequence of this TCR beta chain was determined in a study of T cells in Graves' hyperthyroidism and ophthalmopathy. Authors of the study amplified TCR beta CDR3 regions from RNA transcripts. The HTBI primer set served for first-round RT-PCR of the TCR CDR3. TCRdb independently ran MiXCR on the multiplex PCR reads; one entry per CDR3 protein. The profile shows hundreds of thousands of distinct CDR3 sequences, 20% to 25% of them singletons. Germline loops: CDR1 SGHAT, CDR2 FQNNGV. The V gene lost 1 base and the J gene lost 8 bases, with 12 bases spanning the gap. CDR3 size: 14 residues. The origin of this receptor is a man aged 50-60 years with Graves' hyperthyroidism. The sequenced sample was blood. The chain joins TRBV11-2 to TRBJ2-1; a weak D match, TRBD1 (7 bases). The CDR3 DNA reads TGTGCCAGCAGCTTAGTAGCCAGGGGGGATGAGCAGTTCTTC. Protein: CASSLVARGDEQFF.